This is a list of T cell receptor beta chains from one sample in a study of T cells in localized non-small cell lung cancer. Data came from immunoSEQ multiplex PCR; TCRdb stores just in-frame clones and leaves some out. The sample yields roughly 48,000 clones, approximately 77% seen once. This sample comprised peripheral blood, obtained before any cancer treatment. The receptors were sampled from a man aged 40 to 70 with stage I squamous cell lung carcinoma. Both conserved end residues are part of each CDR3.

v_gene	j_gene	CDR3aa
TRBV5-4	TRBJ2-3	CASGRDTQYF
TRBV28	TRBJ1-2	CASSTTTGGDYGYTF
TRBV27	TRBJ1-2	CASSLTGAYYTF
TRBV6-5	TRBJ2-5	CASSSPPATQYF
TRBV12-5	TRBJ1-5	CASDRRVHQPQHF
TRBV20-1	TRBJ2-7	CSASYAYEQYF
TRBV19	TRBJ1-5	CASSARQGREQPQHF
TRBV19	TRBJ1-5	CASSILLTGQPQHF
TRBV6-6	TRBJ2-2	CASRDRRANTGELFF
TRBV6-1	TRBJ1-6	CASSEPPGGGTNSPLHF
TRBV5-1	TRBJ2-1	CASSLAGGGPYNEQFF
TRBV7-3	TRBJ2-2	CASSADRGGELFF
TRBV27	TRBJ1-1	CASRDRALNTEAFF
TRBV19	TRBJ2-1	CATSWASGNEQFF
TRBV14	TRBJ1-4	CASSQEGTKLFF
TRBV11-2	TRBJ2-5	CASSLDAGGPWETQYF
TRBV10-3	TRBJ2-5	CAISASSGGEETQYF
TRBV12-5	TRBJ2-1	CASGLGDSNPNEQFF
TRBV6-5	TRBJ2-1	CASSLTSGGFNEQFF
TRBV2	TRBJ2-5	CASSAVEETQYF
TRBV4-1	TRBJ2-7	CASSQTDTSSYEQYF
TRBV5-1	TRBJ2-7	CASSLATGQVYEQYF
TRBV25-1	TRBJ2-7	CASSDSGRKGWGEQYF
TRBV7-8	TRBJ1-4	CASSQTATATNEKLFF
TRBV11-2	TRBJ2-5	CASTLGGGTQETQYF
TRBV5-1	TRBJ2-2	CASSLRGHTGELFF
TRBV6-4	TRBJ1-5	CASSDWQGHGQPQHF
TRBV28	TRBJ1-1	CASRLRGRKNTEAFF
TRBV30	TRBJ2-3	CAWSRLAGKSDTQYF
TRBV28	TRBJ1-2	CASSFGDRDKGYTF
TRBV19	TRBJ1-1	CASSSRQGRNTEAFF
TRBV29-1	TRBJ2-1	CSVEDLGFTGKQFF